This T cell receptor (beta chain) was profiled in a study of tumor and adjacent non-tumor tissue in lung cancer. For the study at large: Patients comprised about a dozen adenocarcinoma, a couple of squamous cell carcinoma and 1 small cell lung cancer. Study-wide results and limits: In normal lung, the top 100 clones were significantly more dominant than in tumor. Patients with more diverse tumor TCRs had worse survival.

The CDR3 extends over 14 amino acids. CDR1 is ENHRY and CDR2 is SYGVKD in the germline V gene. A remark on this clonotype: Its target is not known. Sequence at one end of the junction differs from germline and may be a read error.

This sample's RNA came from whole unsorted tissue. A modified ARM-PCR protocol with three rounds of nested PCR amplified TCRbeta. TCRdb used MiXCR to reprocess the multiplex PCR reads, holding one entry per CDR3 protein. The repertoire has approximately 65,000 distinct CDR3 sequences, just under 60% of them found once; the top ten carry 20% to 25%. Sequenced material: lung tumor tissue. V gene TRBV10-3 combines with J gene TRBJ2-7; TRBD1 agrees at 8 bases. The receptor comes from a man aged 45-65 years with non-small cell lung cancer. The CDR3 region has the DNA TGTGTCATCAGCGAGGGGACAGGAACCTACGAGCAGTACTTC. Translation gives CVISEGTGTYEQYF.